These T cell receptor beta chains were read from a single sample in a study of identical twins. MiXCR, run by TCRdb on the 5' RACE reads, gives a single entry per CDR3 protein. The repertoire holds 250,000 to 350,000 distinct CDR3 sequences, roughly 9.7% seen once, with 6% to 8.5% in the top ten. The data were also submitted as part of a second study, on yellow fever vaccine responses in identical twins.

The material sequenced was CD8+ T cells sorted from blood. These receptors all stem from a woman aged 18 to 35 in good health. CDR3s include the opening cysteine and the closing phenylalanine or tryptophan. The order of the fields is CDR3 protein, CDR3 DNA, V gene, J gene, clone size, D gene. The D gene is left open where the match is weak. Size is stated for part of the rows, as once, few or many counts, or as a class when the clone is expanded.

CDR3aa: CASSLDSLRSFLEGRDTQYF
CDR3nt: TGTGCCAGCAGCTTAGATTCCCTGAGGAGTTTTCTGGAGGGCCGGGATACGCAGTATTTT
v_gene: TRBV11-2
j_gene: TRBJ2-3
abundance: -
d_gene: -

CDR3aa: CASSLLDSGYEQYF
CDR3nt: TGTGCCAGCAGTTTATTGGATTCCGGCTACGAGCAGTACTTC
v_gene: TRBV12-3/TRBV12-4
j_gene: TRBJ2-7
abundance: few
d_gene: -

CDR3aa: CASSLYGSGKSYNEQFF
CDR3nt: TGTGCCAGCAGTTTATACGGTAGCGGGAAATCCTACAATGAGCAGTTCTTC
v_gene: TRBV27
j_gene: TRBJ2-1
abundance: -
d_gene: TRBD2

CDR3aa: CSARDYKSNEQYF
CDR3nt: TGCAGTGCTAGAGATTATAAGAGTAACGAGCAGTACTTC
v_gene: TRBV20-1
j_gene: TRBJ2-7
abundance: -
d_gene: -

CDR3aa: CASSQRGETQYF
CDR3nt: TGCGCCAGCAGCCAGCGCGGGGAGACCCAGTACTTC
v_gene: TRBV5-1
j_gene: TRBJ2-5
abundance: few
d_gene: -

CDR3aa: CASSPGQPTYEQYF
CDR3nt: TGCGCCAGCAGCCCTGGACAGCCTACCTACGAGCAGTACTTC
v_gene: TRBV4-3
j_gene: TRBJ2-7
abundance: many
d_gene: -

CDR3aa: CASSSTLTGDRGVTEAFF
CDR3nt: TGTGCCAGCAGCTCAACCTTAACGGGGGACAGGGGGGTCACTGAAGCTTTCTTT
v_gene: TRBV9
j_gene: TRBJ1-1
abundance: many
d_gene: TRBD1

CDR3aa: CATDTGTGSTGELFF
CDR3nt: TGTGCCACCGATACCGGGACAGGGTCGACCGGGGAGCTGTTTTTT
v_gene: TRBV13
j_gene: TRBJ2-2
abundance: -
d_gene: TRBD1

CDR3aa: CASSTKRGSQPTEAFF
CDR3nt: TGTGCCAGTAGTACCAAAAGGGGGAGCCAGCCGACAGAAGCTTTCTTT
v_gene: TRBV19
j_gene: TRBJ1-1
abundance: -
d_gene: -

CDR3aa: CASSLRELAGGMTTYEQYF
CDR3nt: TGTGCCAGCAGCTTGAGGGAACTAGCGGGAGGCATGACTACCTACGAGCAGTACTTC
v_gene: TRBV11-2
j_gene: TRBJ2-7
abundance: -
d_gene: TRBD2

CDR3aa: CSVEGQGAYNEQFF
CDR3nt: TGCAGCGTTGAAGGACAGGGGGCCTACAATGAGCAGTTCTTC
v_gene: TRBV29-1
j_gene: TRBJ2-1
abundance: few
d_gene: TRBD1

CDR3aa: CASQAAGELFF
CDR3nt: TGCGCCAGCCAGGCGGCGGGGGAGCTGTTTTTT
v_gene: TRBV5-1
j_gene: TRBJ2-2
abundance: -
d_gene: -

CDR3aa: CASRKTGAYEQYF
CDR3nt: TGTGCCAGCCGAAAGACAGGTGCCTACGAGCAGTACTTC
v_gene: TRBV2
j_gene: TRBJ2-7
abundance: few
d_gene: -

CDR3aa: CASSFNRIYEQYF
CDR3nt: TGTGCCAGCAGCTTCAATCGGATCTACGAGCAGTACTTC
v_gene: TRBV7-2
j_gene: TRBJ2-7
abundance: many
d_gene: -

CDR3aa: CASSFGGSLYNEQFF
CDR3nt: TGTGCCAGCAGTTTTGGCGGGTCCCTGTACAATGAGCAGTTCTTC
v_gene: TRBV27
j_gene: TRBJ2-1
abundance: few
d_gene: -

CDR3aa: CASSQGIGQSGETQYF
CDR3nt: TGTGCCAGCAGCCAGGGGATTGGACAGTCGGGAGAGACCCAGTACTTC
v_gene: TRBV12-3/TRBV12-4
j_gene: TRBJ2-5
abundance: -
d_gene: -

CDR3aa: CAWSVGTGGTDTQYF
CDR3nt: TGTGCCTGGAGTGTAGGGACAGGGGGCACAGATACGCAGTATTTT
v_gene: TRBV30
j_gene: TRBJ2-3
abundance: -
d_gene: TRBD1

CDR3aa: CARRGQNSYEQYF
CDR3nt: TGTGCCAGGAGGGGACAGAACTCCTACGAGCAGTACTTC
v_gene: TRBV2
j_gene: TRBJ2-7
abundance: -
d_gene: TRBD1

CDR3aa: CASSSPPGTSDTQYF
CDR3nt: TGTGCCAGCAGCTCGCCCCCCGGGACCTCAGATACGCAGTATTTT
v_gene: TRBV7-6
j_gene: TRBJ2-3
abundance: few
d_gene: -

CDR3aa: CASSFGARGIQYF
CDR3nt: TGTGCCAGCAGCTTCGGGGCCCGGGGCATTCAGTACTTC
v_gene: TRBV7-9
j_gene: TRBJ2-4
abundance: few
d_gene: -

CDR3aa: CSARDGADPNEQYF
CDR3nt: TGCAGTGCTAGAGATGGGGCGGATCCTAACGAGCAGTACTTC
v_gene: TRBV20-1
j_gene: TRBJ2-7
abundance: once
d_gene: -

CDR3aa: CAWGGTTLAKNIQYF
CDR3nt: TGTGCCTGGGGAGGGACAACCCTAGCCAAAAACATTCAGTACTTC
v_gene: TRBV30
j_gene: TRBJ2-4
abundance: few
d_gene: -

CDR3aa: CASSFLREINTEAFF
CDR3nt: TGTGCCAGCAGTTTCCTCAGGGAGATCAACACTGAAGCTTTCTTT
v_gene: TRBV27
j_gene: TRBJ1-1
abundance: many
d_gene: -

CDR3aa: CASSQGRGYTDTQYF
CDR3nt: TGCGCCAGCAGCCAAGGACGCGGATACACAGATACGCAGTATTTT
v_gene: TRBV4-3
j_gene: TRBJ2-3
abundance: few
d_gene: -

CDR3aa: CASSYSSGVRNSPLHF
CDR3nt: TGTGCCAGCAGTTACTCGAGCGGGGTGAGGAATTCACCCCTCCACTTT
v_gene: TRBV6-5
j_gene: TRBJ1-6
abundance: few
d_gene: -

CDR3aa: CASSPTGTSGNGLVNEQFF
CDR3nt: TGTGCCAGCAGCCCCACCGGGACTAGCGGGAATGGGTTGGTCAATGAGCAGTTCTTC
v_gene: TRBV27
j_gene: TRBJ2-1
abundance: -
d_gene: TRBD2

CDR3aa: CASSQDVRDSSYNEQFF
CDR3nt: TGTGCCAGCAGCCAAGATGTCAGAGACAGCTCCTACAATGAGCAGTTCTTC
v_gene: TRBV3-1
j_gene: TRBJ2-1
abundance: many
d_gene: -

CDR3aa: CASSGRPTSGGPYF
CDR3nt: TGTGCCAGCAGCGGGAGGCCGACTAGCGGGGGGCCATACTTC
v_gene: TRBV7-2
j_gene: TRBJ2-5
abundance: few
d_gene: TRBD2

CDR3aa: CASSYRDGGYEQYF
CDR3nt: TGTGCCAGCAGTTACCGGGACGGTGGCTACGAGCAGTACTTC
v_gene: TRBV6-5
j_gene: TRBJ2-7
abundance: few
d_gene: -

CDR3aa: CASSLDPSGSTDTQYF
CDR3nt: TGTGCCAGCAGCCTAGACCCTAGCGGGAGCACAGATACGCAGTATTTT
v_gene: TRBV6-1
j_gene: TRBJ2-3
abundance: -
d_gene: TRBD2

CDR3aa: CSARVAGQYNEQFF
CDR3nt: TGCAGTGCTAGAGTGGCGGGACAGTACAATGAGCAGTTCTTC
v_gene: TRBV20-1
j_gene: TRBJ2-1
abundance: -
d_gene: -

CDR3aa: CASSLSESWGSEQFF
CDR3nt: TGTGCCAGCAGTTTATCGGAGTCCTGGGGAAGTGAGCAGTTCTTC
v_gene: TRBV27
j_gene: TRBJ2-1
abundance: -
d_gene: -

CDR3aa: CASSSSSLTSGRWAYEQYF
CDR3nt: TGTGCCAGCAGTTCCAGTTCCTTAACTAGCGGGAGGTGGGCTTACGAGCAGTACTTC
v_gene: TRBV12-3/TRBV12-4
j_gene: TRBJ2-7
abundance: -
d_gene: TRBD2

CDR3aa: CASSLDVDSETQYF
CDR3nt: TGTGCCAGCAGTTTGGATGTGGACTCAGAGACCCAGTACTTC
v_gene: TRBV12-3/TRBV12-4
j_gene: TRBJ2-5
abundance: many
d_gene: -

CDR3aa: CASSQDGGGTADTQYF
CDR3nt: TGCGCCAGCAGCCAAGATGGAGGAGGTACGGCAGATACGCAGTATTTT
v_gene: TRBV4-1
j_gene: TRBJ2-3
abundance: many
d_gene: -

CDR3aa: CATSDPGLASNTGELFF
CDR3nt: TGTGCCACCAGTGATCCGGGACTAGCATCGAACACCGGGGAGCTGTTTTTT
v_gene: TRBV24-1
j_gene: TRBJ2-2
abundance: many
d_gene: TRBD2

CDR3aa: CAWSPPGQGGYEQYF
CDR3nt: TGTGCCTGGAGCCCTCCCGGACAGGGTGGGTACGAGCAGTACTTC
v_gene: TRBV30
j_gene: TRBJ2-7
abundance: many
d_gene: TRBD1

CDR3aa: CASSQSDQGTSTDTQYF
CDR3nt: TGTGCCAGCAGCCAAAGTGACCAAGGCACTAGCACAGATACGCAGTATTTT
v_gene: TRBV4-2
j_gene: TRBJ2-3
abundance: many
d_gene: -

CDR3aa: CASSLGPGEAYEQYF
CDR3nt: TGTGCCAGCAGCTTGGGGCCAGGGGAAGCCTACGAGCAGTACTTC
v_gene: TRBV7-9
j_gene: TRBJ2-7
abundance: -
d_gene: -

CDR3aa: CASSVNGTPDEQYF
CDR3nt: TGTGCCAGCAGCGTAAACGGGACACCCGACGAGCAGTACTTC
v_gene: TRBV5-5
j_gene: TRBJ2-7
abundance: few
d_gene: -

CDR3aa: CASEDSQISYEQYF
CDR3nt: TGTGCCAGCGAAGACAGTCAGATCTCCTACGAGCAGTACTTC
v_gene: TRBV2
j_gene: TRBJ2-7
abundance: few
d_gene: -

CDR3aa: CSVRDRLSTDTQYF
CDR3nt: TGCAGCGTCCGGGACAGACTAAGCACAGATACGCAGTATTTT
v_gene: TRBV29-1
j_gene: TRBJ2-3
abundance: -
d_gene: TRBD1

CDR3aa: CASSQGDSEAVF
CDR3nt: TGCGCCAGCAGCCAAGGGGACTCCGAAGCTGTCTTT
v_gene: TRBV4-1
j_gene: TRBJ1-1
abundance: many
d_gene: -

CDR3aa: CASSKANRPNTGELFF
CDR3nt: TGTGCCAGCAGCAAAGCTAACCGGCCGAACACCGGGGAGCTGTTTTTT
v_gene: TRBV21-1
j_gene: TRBJ2-2
abundance: many
d_gene: -

CDR3aa: CASSRLAVEQFF
CDR3nt: TGTGCCAGCAGTCGACTAGCTGTTGAGCAGTTCTTC
v_gene: TRBV11-1
j_gene: TRBJ2-1
abundance: few
d_gene: TRBD2

CDR3aa: CASSLDRGEKFF
CDR3nt: TGTGCCAGCAGCTTGGACAGGGGGGAAAAGTTCTTC
v_gene: TRBV5-6
j_gene: TRBJ2-1
abundance: -
d_gene: TRBD1

CDR3aa: CASSPLPKNIQYF
CDR3nt: TGTGCCAGCAGTCCACTCCCCAAAAACATTCAGTACTTC
v_gene: TRBV27
j_gene: TRBJ2-4
abundance: -
d_gene: -

CDR3aa: CSVLRDYEQYF
CDR3nt: TGCAGCGTGCTCCGGGACTACGAGCAGTACTTC
v_gene: TRBV29-1
j_gene: TRBJ2-7
abundance: many
d_gene: -

CDR3aa: CASAPGQGAAEAFF
CDR3nt: TGCGCCAGCGCACCGGGACAGGGGGCGGCGGAAGCTTTCTTT
v_gene: TRBV5-1
j_gene: TRBJ1-1
abundance: -
d_gene: TRBD1

CDR3aa: CATSDPKGGVADTQYF
CDR3nt: TGTGCCACCAGTGATCCCAAAGGGGGAGTGGCAGATACGCAGTATTTT
v_gene: TRBV24-1
j_gene: TRBJ2-3
abundance: -
d_gene: -

CDR3aa: CASRDPGGTTYEQYF
CDR3nt: TGTGCCAGCAGGGACCCCGGAGGGACAACCTACGAGCAGTACTTC
v_gene: TRBV6-1
j_gene: TRBJ2-7
abundance: -
d_gene: -

CDR3aa: CASSSTSGRAEAIDTQYF
CDR3nt: TGTGCCAGCAGTTCGACTAGCGGGAGGGCCGAGGCCATAGATACGCAGTATTTT
v_gene: TRBV27
j_gene: TRBJ2-3
abundance: -
d_gene: TRBD2